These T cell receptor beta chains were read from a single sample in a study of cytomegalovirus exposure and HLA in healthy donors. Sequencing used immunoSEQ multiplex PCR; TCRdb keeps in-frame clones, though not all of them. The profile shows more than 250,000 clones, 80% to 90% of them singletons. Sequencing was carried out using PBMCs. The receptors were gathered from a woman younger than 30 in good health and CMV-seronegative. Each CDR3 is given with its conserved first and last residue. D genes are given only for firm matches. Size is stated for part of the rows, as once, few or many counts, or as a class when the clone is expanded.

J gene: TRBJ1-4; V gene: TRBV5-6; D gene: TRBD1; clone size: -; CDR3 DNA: TGTGCCAGCAGCTTTTCTCCACAGGGGGCGGTCGAAAAACTGTTTTTT; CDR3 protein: CASSFSPQGAVEKLFF
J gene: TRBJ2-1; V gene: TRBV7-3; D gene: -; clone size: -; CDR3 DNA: TGTGCCAGCAGCCGCTCCTGGAGGGAAGAGCAGTTCTTC; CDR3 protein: CASSRSWREEQFF
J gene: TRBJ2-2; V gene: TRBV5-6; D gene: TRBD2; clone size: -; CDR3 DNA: TGTGCCACCCGCGGCGGGGGGGCTCCCGGGGAGCTGTTTTTT; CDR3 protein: CATRGGGAPGELFF
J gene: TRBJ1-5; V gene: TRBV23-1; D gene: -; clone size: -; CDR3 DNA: TGCGCCAGCAAGAGGGGACGGGGGGGAAATCAGCCCCAGCATTTT; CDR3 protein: CASKRGRGGNQPQHF
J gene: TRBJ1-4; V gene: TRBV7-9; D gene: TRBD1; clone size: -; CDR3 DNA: TGTGCCAGCAGCCCGAGGACAGGTGACGAAAAACTGTTTTTT; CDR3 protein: CASSPRTGDEKLFF
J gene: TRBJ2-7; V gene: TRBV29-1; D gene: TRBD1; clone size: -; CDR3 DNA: TGCAGCGTTGAAGGGACAGGGGGCAACGAGCAGTACTTC; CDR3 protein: CSVEGTGGNEQYF
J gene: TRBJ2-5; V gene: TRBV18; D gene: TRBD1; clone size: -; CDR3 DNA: TGTGCCAGCTCACCACCAATTCAGGGGGCTAGAGAGACCCAGTACTTC; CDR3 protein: CASSPPIQGARETQYF
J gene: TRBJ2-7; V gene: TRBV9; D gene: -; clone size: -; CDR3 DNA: TGTGCCAGCAGCGACACGGACAGCTACGAGCAGTACTTC; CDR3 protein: CASSDTDSYEQYF
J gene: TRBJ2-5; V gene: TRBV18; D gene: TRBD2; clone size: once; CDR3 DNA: TGTGCCAGCTCGGCGGGGGTCCAAGAGACCCAGTACTTC; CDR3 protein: CASSAGVQETQYF
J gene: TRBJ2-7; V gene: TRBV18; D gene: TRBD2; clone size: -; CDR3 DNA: TGTGCCAGCTCACCACCAGCGGGGGCCCCCTACGAGCAGTACTTC; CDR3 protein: CASSPPAGAPYEQYF
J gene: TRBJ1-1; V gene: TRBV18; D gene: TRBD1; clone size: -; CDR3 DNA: TGTGCCAGCTCAACAGGACAGGGGGCGGCTTTCTTT; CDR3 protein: CASSTGQGAAFF
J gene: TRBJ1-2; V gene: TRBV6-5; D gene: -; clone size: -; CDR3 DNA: TGTGCCAGCAGTCCTGAAACCAGGGGTCACTATGGCTACACCTTC; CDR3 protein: CASSPETRGHYGYTF
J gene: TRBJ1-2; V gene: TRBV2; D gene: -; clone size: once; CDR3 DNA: TGTGCCAGCAGTGAAATGCGGGGCTATGGCTACACCTTC; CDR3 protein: CASSEMRGYGYTF
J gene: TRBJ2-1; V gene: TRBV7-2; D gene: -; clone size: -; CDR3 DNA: TGTGCCAGCAGCTTAGTGACAGGCTACAATGAGCAGTTCTTC; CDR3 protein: CASSLVTGYNEQFF
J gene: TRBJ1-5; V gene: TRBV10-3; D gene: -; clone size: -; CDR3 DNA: TGTGCCATCACGGACGGGGATCAGCCCCAGCATTTT; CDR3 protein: CAITDGDQPQHF
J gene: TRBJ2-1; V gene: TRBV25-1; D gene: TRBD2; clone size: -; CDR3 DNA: TGTGCCAGCAGTGAATCTGGGGGGGGGAGCCACAATGAGCAGTTCTTC; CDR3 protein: CASSESGGGSHNEQFF
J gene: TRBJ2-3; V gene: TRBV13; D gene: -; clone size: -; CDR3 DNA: TGTGCCAGCAGCCCCACCGCTCAGGGGTTCCGAGATACGCAGTATTTT; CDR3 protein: CASSPTAQGFRDTQYF
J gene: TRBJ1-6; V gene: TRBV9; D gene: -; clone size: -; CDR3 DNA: TGTGCCAGCAGCCCTCTTACCGGTTATTCCCCCCTCCACTTT; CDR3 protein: CASSPLTGYSPLHF
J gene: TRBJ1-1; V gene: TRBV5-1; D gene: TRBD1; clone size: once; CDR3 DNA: TGCGCCAGCAGCTACAGGGGGACTGAAGCTTTCTTT; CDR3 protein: CASSYRGTEAFF
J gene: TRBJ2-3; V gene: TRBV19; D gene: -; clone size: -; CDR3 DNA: TGTGCCAGTAGTCCCCGTACAGATACGCAGTATTTT; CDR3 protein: CASSPRTDTQYF
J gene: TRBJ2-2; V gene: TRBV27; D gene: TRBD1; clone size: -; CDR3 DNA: TGTGCCAGCAGTGCCCGGACAGGGGCCCTCGCCGGGGAGCTGTTTTTT; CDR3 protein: CASSARTGALAGELFF
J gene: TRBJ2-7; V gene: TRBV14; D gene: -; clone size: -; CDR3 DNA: TGTGCCAGCAGCCAAGGAACAGGGATTGGCTACGAGCAGTACTTC; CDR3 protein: CASSQGTGIGYEQYF
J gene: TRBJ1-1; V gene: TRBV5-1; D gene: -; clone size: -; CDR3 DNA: TGCGCCAGCAGCTTGGGGTTTCGGACTGAAGCTTTCTTT; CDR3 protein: CASSLGFRTEAFF
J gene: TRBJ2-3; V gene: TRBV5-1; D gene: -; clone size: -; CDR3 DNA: TGCGCCAGCAGCTCCTACAGTGATACGCAGTATTTT; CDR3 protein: CASSSYSDTQYF
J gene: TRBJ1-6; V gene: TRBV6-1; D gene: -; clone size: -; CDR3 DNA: TGTGCCAGCAGTCGACGGACAAACAATTCACCCCTCCACTTT; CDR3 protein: CASSRRTNNSPLHF
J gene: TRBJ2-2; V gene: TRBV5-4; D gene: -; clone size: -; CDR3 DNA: TGTGCCAGCAGCTTGTCAGGGGACACCGGGGAGCTGTTTTTT; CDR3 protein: CASSLSGDTGELFF
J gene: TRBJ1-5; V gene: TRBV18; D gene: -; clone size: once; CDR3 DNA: TGTGCCAGCTCACCACAAGCGCTTAGCAATCAGCCCCAGCATTTT; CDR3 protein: CASSPQALSNQPQHF
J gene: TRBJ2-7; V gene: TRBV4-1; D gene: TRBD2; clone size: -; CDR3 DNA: TGCGCCAGCAGCCAACGATCTTTGATAAGCGGGGGCGGCTACGAGCAGTACTTC; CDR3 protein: CASSQRSLISGGGYEQYF
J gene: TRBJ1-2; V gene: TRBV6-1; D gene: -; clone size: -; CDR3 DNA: TGTGCCAGCAGTGAAGACGACGGCTCGGGGGGTGGCTACACCTTC; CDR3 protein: CASSEDDGSGGGYTF
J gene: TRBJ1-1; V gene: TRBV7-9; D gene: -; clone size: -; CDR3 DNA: TGTGCCAGCAGCTTATCTCCGCAGGGCAGGACTGAAGCTTTCTTT; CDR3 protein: CASSLSPQGRTEAFF
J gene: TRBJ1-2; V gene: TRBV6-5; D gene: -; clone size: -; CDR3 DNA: TGTGCCAGCAGGCCCAACGGCTATGGCTACACCTTC; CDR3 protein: CASRPNGYGYTF
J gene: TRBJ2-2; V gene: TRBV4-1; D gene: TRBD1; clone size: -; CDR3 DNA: TGCGCCAGCAGCCGGGACAGGGGGCGAACCGGGGAGCTGTTTTTT; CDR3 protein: CASSRDRGRTGELFF
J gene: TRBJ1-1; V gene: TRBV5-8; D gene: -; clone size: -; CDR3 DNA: TGTGCCAGCAGCTTTCTTGCAGTGAACACTGAAGCTTTCTTT; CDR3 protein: CASSFLAVNTEAFF
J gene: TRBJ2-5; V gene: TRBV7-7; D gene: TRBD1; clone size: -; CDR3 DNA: TGTGCCAGCAGCTGGGGCAGGGGGTTCTCAGAGACCCAGTACTTC; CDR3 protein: CASSWGRGFSETQYF
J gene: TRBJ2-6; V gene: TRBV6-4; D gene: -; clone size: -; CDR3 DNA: TGTGCCAGCAACCCGACAAAAGAGAGCTCTGGGGCCAACGTCCTGACTTTC; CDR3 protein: CASNPTKESSGANVLTF
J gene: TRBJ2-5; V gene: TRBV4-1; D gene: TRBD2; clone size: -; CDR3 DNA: TGCGCCAGCAGCCATTCGACCGGGGTAGCGGGGGGCCCGCCCATACTTCAAGAGACCCAGTACTTC; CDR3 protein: CASSHSTGVAGGPPILQETQYF
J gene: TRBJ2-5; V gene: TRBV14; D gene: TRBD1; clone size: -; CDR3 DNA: TGTGCCAGCAGCCAACATAGGACAGGGGGCGACCAAGAGACCCAGTACTTC; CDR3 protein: CASSQHRTGGDQETQYF
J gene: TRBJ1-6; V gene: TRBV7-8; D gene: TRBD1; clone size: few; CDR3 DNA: TGTGCCAGCAGTGCTACTCCGTTAGGGCAGGGGGCTGGGAATTCACCCCTCCACTTT; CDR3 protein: CASSATPLGQGAGNSPLHF
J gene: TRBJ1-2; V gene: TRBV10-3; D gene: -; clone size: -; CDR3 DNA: TGTGCCATCAGTGAGTCGACCAGGGCAGATTATGGCTACACCTTC; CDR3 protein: CAISESTRADYGYTF
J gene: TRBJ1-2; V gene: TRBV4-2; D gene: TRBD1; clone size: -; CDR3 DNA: TGTGCCAGCACAAAGGGACAGGAGTATGGCTACACCTTC; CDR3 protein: CASTKGQEYGYTF
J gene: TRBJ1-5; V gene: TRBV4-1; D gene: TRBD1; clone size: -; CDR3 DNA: TGCGCCAGCAGCCCGACAGGGAGGAATCAGCCCCAGCATTTT; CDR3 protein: CASSPTGRNQPQHF